The 21 T cell receptor beta chains reported below all come from one sample, sequenced in a study of cytomegalovirus exposure and HLA in healthy donors. The primer mix had 60 Vbeta and 13 Jbeta primers. Libraries were prepared by immunoSEQ multiplex PCR; TCRdb keeps only in-frame clonotypes and omits some of them. The sample has more than 150,000 clones, approximately 88% seen once. Sequencing was done on a sample of PBMCs. All receptors come from a woman under 30 in good health and CMV-seronegative.

This sequence joins TRBV27 and TRBJ1-1, with D unclear. V gave up 1 base and J gave up 1 base, with 16 bases separating them. The CDR3 contains 17 residues. Germline V gene lookup returns CDR1 MNHEY and CDR2 SMNVEV (reference sequence). The CDR3 nucleotides are TGTGCCAGCAGTTTATACCCGCGACGGGTGAAGAACACTGAAGCTTTCTTT. Amino acid sequence: CASSLYPRRVKNTEAFF.

This clone was recorded only once. The CDR3 loop is CASSAPMTTFYEQYF. The CDR3 bases are TGTGCCAGCAGTGCCCCTATGACTACCTTCTACGAGCAGTACTTC. This chain joins TRBV2 and TRBJ2-7; a possible D gene is TRBD2 (5 bases). This CDR3 is built from 15 residues. Trimming cost V 4 bases and J 3 bases, with 16 bases left between them. Germline loops: CDR1 SNHLY, CDR2 FYNNEI.

V usage is TRBV9 and J usage is TRBJ1-3; D possibly corresponds to TRBD1 (6 bases). Germline values: CDR1 SGDLS, CDR2 YYNGEE. The CDR3 is 18 residues long. V gave up 4 bases and J gave up 0 bases, with 20 bases separating them. CDR3 protein: CASSPGGGEFSSGNTIYF. The CDR3 DNA follows: TGTGCCAGCAGCCCCGGAGGGGGGGAGTTCTCCTCTGGAAACACCATATATTTT.

The chain links TRBV19 to TRBJ1-5, with 8 bases identical to TRBD1. The CDR3 covers 13 residues. CDR1 is LNHDA, CDR2 SQIVND, per germline (reference sequence). V gave up 6 bases and J gave up 5 bases; unmatched junction bases: 3. This chain's CDR3 is CASSGTGDQPQHF. The CDR3 DNA sequence: TGTGCCAGTAGCGGGACAGGTGATCAGCCCCAGCATTTT.

The chain links TRBV10-3 to TRBJ1-1, with 7 bases matching TRBD1. CDR1 and CDR2 from the germline V gene are ENHRY and SYGVKD. V lost 10 bases and J lost 1; bases outside the gene matches: 9. CDR3 length: 14 amino acids. The CDR3 sequence is CATTGQWGNTEAFF. Written as DNA, the CDR3 is TGTGCCACGACGGGACAGTGGGGGAACACTGAAGCTTTCTTT.

The table lists this clone with a few counts. Germline and junction disagree at one end, which may indicate a read error. The chain couples TRBV19 to TRBJ2-1; no reliable D call. Germline V lookup: CDR1 LNHDA, CDR2 SQIVND (reference sequence). The CDR3 runs 12 residues. The CDR3 nucleotides are TGTGCCTTCCACCGCTTTTACAGTGAGCAGTTCTTC. The encoded protein is CAFHRFYSEQFF.

CDR3 bases: TGCGCCAGCTCATTACAGGGGCCCTCCTATAATTCACCCCTCCACTTT. This sequence encodes CASSLQGPSYNSPLHF. This rearrangement joins TRBV5-1 to TRBJ1-6, with 7 bases identical to TRBD1. Trimming took 7 bases from V and 0 from J; bases not matched to a gene: 7. CDR3 length: 16 amino acids. The germline V gene encodes CDR1 SGHRS and CDR2 YFSETQ.

This chain connects TRBV18 to TRBJ1-6, with D perhaps matching TRBD1 (6 bases). The CDR3 length is 15 residues. CDR1 is KGHSH and CDR2 is LQKENI in the germline V gene. Trimming removed 5 bases at V and 9 bases at J, with 17 bases between. CDR3 nucleotides: TGTGCCAGCTCAGCCGATCTTAACAGGGTTTCACCCCTCCACTTT. Its translation: CASSADLNRVSPLHF.

This clone has just a few counts. Other DNA sequences in the sample encode the same CDR3. The rearrangement uses TRBV6-1 and TRBJ2-3, with 13 bases fitting TRBD2. Per germline, CDR1 MNHNS and CDR2 SASEGT. The junction had 1 base not matched to a gene; V was cut back by 6 bases and J by 1 base. The CDR3 is 15 residues long. CDR3 residues: CASSGLAGGTDTQYF. CDR3 nucleotides: TGTGCCAGCAGCGGACTAGCGGGGGGCACAGATACGCAGTATTTT.

J is TRBJ1-1 and V is TRBV11-2; D gene ambiguous. Germline CDR1 SGHAT, CDR2 FQNNGV. The V gene lost 2 bases and the J gene lost 4 bases, with 8 bases spanning the gap. The CDR3 is made up of 13 amino acids. CDR3 coding DNA: TGTGCCAGCAGCTTAACAGATAGCACTGAAGCTTTCTTT. Its protein product is CASSLTDSTEAFF.

The rearrangement joins TRBV19 to TRBJ2-1; 12 bases fit TRBD2. The V and J ends lost 8 bases and 9 bases, in that order; junction bases with no gene match: 8. The CDR3 has 14 amino acids. Per the germline V gene, CDR1 is LNHDA and CDR2 is SQIVND (reference sequence). CDR3 nucleotide sequence: TGTGCCAGTGCCCTAGCGGGGGGGCCACGTGAGCAGTTCTTC. This translates into CASALAGGPREQFF.

This clone was observed a single time. The chain uses TRBV18 and TRBJ1-4, with 7 bases matching TRBD1. V shed 5 bases and J 0 bases; nucleotides not matched to a gene: 3. The CDR3 sequence is 15 residues long. Germline assignment: CDR1 KGHSH and CDR2 LQKENI. As DNA, the CDR3 is TGTGCCAGCTCATCGGGACAGTCAACTAATGAAAAACTGTTTTTT. Its protein is CASSSGQSTNEKLFF.

In DNA, the CDR3 is TGCGCCAGCAGCCAAGGGCAGGTAGCGCAGAACACCGGGGAGCTGTTTTTT. Amino acids: CASSQGQVAQNTGELFF. V is TRBV4-1 and J is TRBJ2-2; weak D call: TRBD2 (5 bases). Germline CDR1 reads MGHRA; CDR2 reads YSYEKL. The V end lost 1 base, the J end lost 1 base, and 13 bases lay between the germline ends. The CDR3 length is 17 residues.

This chain connects TRBV11-3 to TRBJ1-1, with D possibly matching TRBD1 (6 bases). The CDR3 sequence is 13 residues long. The germline V gene has CDR1 SGHNT and CDR2 YENEEA. V was clipped by 0 bases and J by 7 bases, with 9 bases between them. The CDR3 loop reads CASSLDTDSEAFF. As DNA, the CDR3 is TGTGCCAGCAGCTTAGATACGGACAGTGAAGCTTTCTTT.

The chain carries TRBV12-5 and TRBJ2-3; 8 bases map to TRBD2. V was pared by 0 bases and J by 3 bases, with 20 bases of the junction left unmatched. The CDR3 totals 21 residues. Germline lookup yields CDR1 LGHNT and CDR2 FRNRAP. The CDR3 spells CASGLVKPLSGGIARTDTQYF. The CDR3 DNA reads TGTGCTAGTGGTTTGGTCAAACCCTTGAGCGGGGGAATTGCGAGGACAGATACGCAGTATTTT.

This CDR3 reads CASSVNQPGTGELFF. The DNA of the CDR3 is TGTGCCAGCAGCGTAAACCAACCAGGTACCGGGGAGCTGTTTTTT. The chain joins TRBV9 to TRBJ2-2, with unresolved D. The CDR3 runs to 15 residues. Germline assignment: CDR1 SGDLS and CDR2 YYNGEE. Trimming took 1 base from V and 5 from J, leaving 12 bases between them.

This chain connects TRBV5-1 to TRBJ2-2; D call uncertain. V lost 0 bases and J lost 1, with 4 bases in between. The CDR3 spans 14 residues. The V gene's germline CDR1 is SGHRS and CDR2 YFSETQ. CDR3 protein: CASSLGQNTGELFF. The CDR3 coding sequence is TGCGCCAGCAGCTTGGGGCAGAACACCGGGGAGCTGTTTTTT.

The chain uses TRBV19 and TRBJ1-1; maybe TRBD1 (6 bases). Trimming took off 1 base at V and 5 bases at J, with 11 bases between the two ends. There are 14 residues in the CDR3. Germline V CDR1 and CDR2: LNHDA, SQIVND (reference sequence). CDR3 nucleotides: TGTGCCAGTAGTATAGGAACAGGGAGTACTGAAGCTTTCTTT. The encoded protein is CASSIGTGSTEAFF.

The gene calls are TRBV4-1 and TRBJ1-1; D might be TRBD1 (6 bases). The CDR3 covers 18 residues. Germline V gene sequence: CDR1 MGHRA, CDR2 YSYEKL. Trimming took 1 base from V and 3 from J, leaving 21 bases between them. CDR3 residues: CASSQVGMGNRVDTEAFF. The CDR3 DNA sequence: TGCGCCAGCAGCCAAGTTGGGATGGGGAACAGGGTGGACACTGAAGCTTTCTTT.

This sequence joins TRBV12-5 and TRBJ1-2; 9 nucleotides agree with TRBD1. Trimming cost V 2 bases and J 8 bases; bases outside gene matches: 6. The CDR3 totals 14 residues. The germline V gene has CDR1 LGHNT and CDR2 FRNRAP. In DNA form, the CDR3 reads TGTGCTAGTGGTTTGTCTCAAACAGGGGGCGGCTACACCTTC. Protein: CASGLSQTGGGYTF.

The chain employs TRBV7-6 and TRBJ2-7, with 7 positions matching TRBD1. Germline V gene lookup returns CDR1 SGHVS and CDR2 FNYEAQ. Losses at the gene ends were 5 bases for V and 2 bases for J; bases not matched to a gene: 9. This CDR3 is built from 15 residues. The DNA for the CDR3 is TGTGCCAGCAGCGATTACAGGGGCCGCACCTACGAGCAGTACTTC. Translating gives CASSDYRGRTYEQYF.